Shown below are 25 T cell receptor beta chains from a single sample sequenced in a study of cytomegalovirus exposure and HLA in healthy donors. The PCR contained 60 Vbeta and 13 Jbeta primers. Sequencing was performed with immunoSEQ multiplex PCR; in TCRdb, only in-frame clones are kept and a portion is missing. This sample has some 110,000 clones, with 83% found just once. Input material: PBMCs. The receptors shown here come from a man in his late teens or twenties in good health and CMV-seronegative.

The CDR3 bases are TGTGCCAGCAGCCCTAGCGGGATTAGCACAGATACGCAGTATTTT. Its protein is CASSPSGISTDTQYF. The rearrangement links TRBV7-9 to TRBJ2-3, with 9 bases fitting TRBD2. This CDR3 comprises 15 residues. V trimming: 5 bases; J trimming: 0 bases; junction bases outside the gene matches: 3. Germline V gene sequence: CDR1 SEHNR, CDR2 FQNEAQ (reference sequence).

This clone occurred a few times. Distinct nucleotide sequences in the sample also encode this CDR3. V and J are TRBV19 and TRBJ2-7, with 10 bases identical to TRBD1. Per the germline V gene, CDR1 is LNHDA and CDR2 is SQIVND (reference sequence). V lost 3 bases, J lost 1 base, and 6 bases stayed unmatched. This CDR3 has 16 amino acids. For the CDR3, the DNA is TGTGCCAGTAGTATGGGGTCGGGACAGGGGTCCTACGAGCAGTACTTC. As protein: CASSMGSGQGSYEQYF.

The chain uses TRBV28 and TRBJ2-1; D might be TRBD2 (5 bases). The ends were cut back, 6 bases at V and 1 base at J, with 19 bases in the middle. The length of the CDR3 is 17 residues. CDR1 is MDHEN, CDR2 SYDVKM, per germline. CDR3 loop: CASSFARRWISYNEQFF. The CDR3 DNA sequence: TGTGCCAGCAGCTTTGCGAGGAGGTGGATTTCCTACAATGAGCAGTTCTTC.

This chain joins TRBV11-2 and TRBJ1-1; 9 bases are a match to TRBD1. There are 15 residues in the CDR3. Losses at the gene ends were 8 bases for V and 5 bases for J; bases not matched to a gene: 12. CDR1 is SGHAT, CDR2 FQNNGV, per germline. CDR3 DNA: TGTGCCAGCGTAATACGACCGGGACAGGGTACTGAAGCTTTCTTT. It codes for CASVIRPGQGTEAFF.

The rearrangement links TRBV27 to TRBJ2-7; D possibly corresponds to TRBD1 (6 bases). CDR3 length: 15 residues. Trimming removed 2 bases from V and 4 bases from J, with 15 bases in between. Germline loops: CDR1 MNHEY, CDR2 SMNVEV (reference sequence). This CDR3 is CASSLQQGPAYEQYF. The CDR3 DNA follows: TGTGCCAGCAGTTTACAGCAGGGGCCGGCATACGAGCAGTACTTC.

The CDR3: CASSFVRGLGYEQYF. As DNA, the CDR3 is TGTGCCAGTAGCTTTGTGCGGGGGTTGGGCTACGAGCAGTACTTC. The rearrangement links TRBV19 to TRBJ2-7; 7 nucleotides align to TRBD2. The germline V gene has CDR1 LNHDA and CDR2 SQIVND (reference sequence). The trim removed 6 bases at V and 3 bases at J, leaving 11 bases unmatched. CDR3 length: 15 residues. Drawing the rest from reference TRBV19 and TRBJ2-7, the complete variable domain is DGGITQSPKYLFRKEGQNVTLSCEQNLNHDAMYWYRQDPGQGLRLIYYSQIVNDFQKGDIAEGYSVSREKKESFPLTVTSAQKNPTAFYLCASSFVRGLGYEQYFGPGTRLTVT.

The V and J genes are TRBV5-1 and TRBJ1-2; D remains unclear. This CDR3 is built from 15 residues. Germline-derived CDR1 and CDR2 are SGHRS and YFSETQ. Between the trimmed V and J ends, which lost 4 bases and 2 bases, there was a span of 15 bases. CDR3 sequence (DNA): TGCGCCAGCAGCATGTCATCCTCTAAAAACTATGGCTACACCTTC. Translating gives CASSMSSSKNYGYTF. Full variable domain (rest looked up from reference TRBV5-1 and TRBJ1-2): KAGVTQTPRYLIKTRGQQVTLSCSPISGHRSVSWYQQTPGQGLQFLFEYFSETQRNKGNFPGRFSGRQFSNSRSEMNVSTLELGDSALYLCASSMSSSKNYGYTFGSGTRLTVV.

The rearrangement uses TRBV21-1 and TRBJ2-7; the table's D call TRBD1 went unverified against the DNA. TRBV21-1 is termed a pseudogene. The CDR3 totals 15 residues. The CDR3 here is CASSTQVPRGHEQYF. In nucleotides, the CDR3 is TGTGCCAGCAGCACCCAAGTACCCAGGGGCCACGAGCAGTACTTC.

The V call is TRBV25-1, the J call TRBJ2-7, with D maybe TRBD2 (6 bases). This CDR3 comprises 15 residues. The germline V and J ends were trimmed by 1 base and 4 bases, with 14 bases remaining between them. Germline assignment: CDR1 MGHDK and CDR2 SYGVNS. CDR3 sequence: CASSESPGVSYEQYF. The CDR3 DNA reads TGTGCCAGCAGTGAATCCCCGGGAGTTTCGTACGAGCAGTACTTC.

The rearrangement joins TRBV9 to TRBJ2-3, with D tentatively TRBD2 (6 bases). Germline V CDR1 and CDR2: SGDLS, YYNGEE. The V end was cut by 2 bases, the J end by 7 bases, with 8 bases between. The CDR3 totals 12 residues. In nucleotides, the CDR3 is TGTGCCAGCAGCGTGGGGAGGAATACGCAGTATTTT. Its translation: CASSVGRNTQYF.

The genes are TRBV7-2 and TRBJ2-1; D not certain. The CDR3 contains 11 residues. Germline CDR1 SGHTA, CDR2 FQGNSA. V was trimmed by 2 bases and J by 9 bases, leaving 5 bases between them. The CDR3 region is CASSLYSEQFF. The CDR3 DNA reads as TGTGCCAGCAGCTTATATAGTGAGCAGTTCTTC. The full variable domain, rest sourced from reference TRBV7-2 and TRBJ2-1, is GAGVSQSPSNKVTEKGKDVELRCDPISGHTALYWYRQSLGQGLEFLIYFQGNSAPDKSGLPSDRFSAERTGGSVSTLTIQRTQQEDSAVYLCASSLYSEQFFGPGTRLTVL.

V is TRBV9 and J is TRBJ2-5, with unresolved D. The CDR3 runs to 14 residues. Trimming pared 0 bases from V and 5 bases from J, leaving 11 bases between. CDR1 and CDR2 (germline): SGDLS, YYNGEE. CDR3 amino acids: CASSVGGASETQYF. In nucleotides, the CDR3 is TGTGCCAGCAGCGTAGGAGGAGCGAGCGAGACCCAGTACTTC. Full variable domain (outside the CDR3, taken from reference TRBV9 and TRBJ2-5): DSGVTQTPKHLITATGQRVTLRCSPRSGDLSVYWYQQSLDQGLQFLIQYYNGEERAKGNILERFSAQQFPDLHSELNLSSLELGDSALYFCASSVGGASETQYFGPGTRLLVL.

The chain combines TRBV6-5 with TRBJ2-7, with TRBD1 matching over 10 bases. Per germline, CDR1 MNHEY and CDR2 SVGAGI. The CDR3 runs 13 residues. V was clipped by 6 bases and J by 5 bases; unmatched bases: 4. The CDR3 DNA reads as TGTGCCAGCAGAAGACAGGGGGCGGACGAGCAGTACTTC. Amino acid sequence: CASRRQGADEQYF.

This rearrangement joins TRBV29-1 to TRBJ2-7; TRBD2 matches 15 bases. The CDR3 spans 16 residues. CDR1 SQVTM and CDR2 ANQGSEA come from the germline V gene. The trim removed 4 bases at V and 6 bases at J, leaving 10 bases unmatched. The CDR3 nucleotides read TGCAGCGTTGCCGGGACTAGCGGGAGGCAAAGCAGCGAGCAGTACTTC. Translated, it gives CSVAGTSGRQSSEQYF.

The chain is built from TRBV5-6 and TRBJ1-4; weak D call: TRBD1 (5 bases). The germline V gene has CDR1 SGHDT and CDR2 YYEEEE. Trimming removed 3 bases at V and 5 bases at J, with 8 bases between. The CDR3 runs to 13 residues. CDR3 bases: TGTGCCAGCAGCTCCGGGGGGAATGAAAAACTGTTTTTT. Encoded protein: CASSSGGNEKLFF.

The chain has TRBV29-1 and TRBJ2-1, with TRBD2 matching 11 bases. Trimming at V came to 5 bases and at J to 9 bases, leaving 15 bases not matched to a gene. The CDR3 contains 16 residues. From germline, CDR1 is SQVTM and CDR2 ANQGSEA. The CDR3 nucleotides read TGCAGCGTTCCATACGATCTGACTAGCGGGATAGGTGAGCAGTTCTTC. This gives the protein CSVPYDLTSGIGEQFF.

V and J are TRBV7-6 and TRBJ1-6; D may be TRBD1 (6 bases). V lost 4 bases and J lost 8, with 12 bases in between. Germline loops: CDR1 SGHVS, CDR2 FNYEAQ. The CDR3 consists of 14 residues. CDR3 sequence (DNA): TGTGCCAGCAGCTCACAGGGCCGGGATTCACCCCTCCACTTT. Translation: CASSSQGRDSPLHF.

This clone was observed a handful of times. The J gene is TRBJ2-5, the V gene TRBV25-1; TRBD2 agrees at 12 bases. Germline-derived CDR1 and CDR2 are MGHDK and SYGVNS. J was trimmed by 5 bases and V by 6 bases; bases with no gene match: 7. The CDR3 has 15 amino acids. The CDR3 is CASSLTSGRSETQYF. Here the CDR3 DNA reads TGTGCCAGCAGCCTGACTAGCGGGAGATCGGAGACCCAGTACTTC.

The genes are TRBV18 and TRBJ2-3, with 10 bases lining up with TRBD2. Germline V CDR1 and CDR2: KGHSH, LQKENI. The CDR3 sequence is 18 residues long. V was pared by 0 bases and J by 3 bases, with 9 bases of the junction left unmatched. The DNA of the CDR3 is TGTGCCAGCTCACCACCGTTAGCGGGAGGCCTGGGGACAGATACGCAGTATTTT. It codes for CASSPPLAGGLGTDTQYF.

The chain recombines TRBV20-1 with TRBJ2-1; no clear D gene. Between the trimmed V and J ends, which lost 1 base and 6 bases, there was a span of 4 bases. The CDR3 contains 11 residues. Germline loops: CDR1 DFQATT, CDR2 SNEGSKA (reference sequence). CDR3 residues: CSARVVNEQFF. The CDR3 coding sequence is TGCAGTGCTAGAGTAGTCAATGAGCAGTTCTTC.

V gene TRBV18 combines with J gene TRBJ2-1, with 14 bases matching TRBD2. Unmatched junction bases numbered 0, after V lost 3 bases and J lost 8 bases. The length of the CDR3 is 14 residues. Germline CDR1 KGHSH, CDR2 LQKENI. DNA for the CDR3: TGTGCCAGCTCACCGGGACTAGCGGGAGATGAGCAGTTCTTC. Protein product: CASSPGLAGDEQFF.

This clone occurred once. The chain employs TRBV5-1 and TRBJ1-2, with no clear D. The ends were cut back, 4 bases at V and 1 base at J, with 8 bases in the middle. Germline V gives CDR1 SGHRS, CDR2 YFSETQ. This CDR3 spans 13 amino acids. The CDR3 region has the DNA TGCGCCAGCAGCAGCGGCGGTAACTATGGCTACACCTTC. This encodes CASSSGGNYGYTF.

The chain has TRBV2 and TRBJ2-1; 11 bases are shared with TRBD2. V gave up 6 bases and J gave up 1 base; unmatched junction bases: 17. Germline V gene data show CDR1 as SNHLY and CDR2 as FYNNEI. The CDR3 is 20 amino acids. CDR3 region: CASRAVSGPLAGGSYNEQFF. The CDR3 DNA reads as TGTGCCAGCAGGGCAGTCAGTGGGCCTCTAGCGGGAGGTTCCTACAATGAGCAGTTCTTC.

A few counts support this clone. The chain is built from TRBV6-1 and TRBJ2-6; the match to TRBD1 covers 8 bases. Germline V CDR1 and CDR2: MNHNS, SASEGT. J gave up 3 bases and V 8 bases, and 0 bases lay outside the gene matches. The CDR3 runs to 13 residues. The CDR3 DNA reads TGTGCCAGCGGGACAGGTGGGGCCAACGTCCTGACTTTC. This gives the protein CASGTGGANVLTF.

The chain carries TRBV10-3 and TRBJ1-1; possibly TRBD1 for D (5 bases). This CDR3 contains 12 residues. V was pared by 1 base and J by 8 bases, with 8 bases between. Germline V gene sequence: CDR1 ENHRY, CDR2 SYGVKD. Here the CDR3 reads CAISEYRTEAFF. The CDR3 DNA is TGTGCCATCAGTGAGTACCGGACAGAAGCTTTCTTT.